This is a list of T cell receptor beta chains from one sample in a study of beta chain features in type 1 diabetes. The method was immunoSEQ multiplex PCR; TCRdb's version includes in-frame clones alone and lacks a portion of them. Of roughly 240,000 clones listed, 68% are singletons. The source material was naive CD4+ T cells from blood. The receptors stem from a man aged 25 to 40 in good health. Both conserved end residues are part of each CDR3. Fields, in order: clone size, D gene, V gene, J gene, CDR3 DNA, CDR3 protein. A D gene is named only where the DNA matches it firmly. The size entry is marked missing in some rows and otherwise reads once, few, many or a size class.

.	.	TRBV29-1	TRBJ1-1	TGCAGCGTACACAGGACTATGAACACTGAAGCTTTCTTT	CSVHRTMNTEAFF
.	.	TRBV7-9	TRBJ2-7	TGTGCCAGCAGCAGCCGGAGGGGGACCCCCTACGAGCAGTACTTC	CASSSRRGTPYEQYF
few	.	TRBV5-1	TRBJ2-3	TGCGCCAGCAGCGAAGGGACTAGCACAGATACGCAGTATTTT	CASSEGTSTDTQYF
few	.	TRBV21-1	TRBJ2-5	TGTGCCAGCAGCACCCGGGCTCCAAAACAGGGATCCCAAGAGACCCAGTACTTC	CASSTRAPKQGSQETQYF
few	TRBD1	TRBV4-1	TRBJ1-6	TGCGCCAGCCTTGGACAGGGGAATTCACCCCTCCACTTT	CASLGQGNSPLHF
.	TRBD1	TRBV28	TRBJ2-5	TGTGCCAGCAGTGGATCCGGGACAGGGAAGGAGACCCAGTACTTC	CASSGSGTGKETQYF
.	TRBD2	TRBV15	TRBJ2-7	TGTGCCACCAGCAGAGATCGGGGTAGCGGGCCCTACGAGCAGTACTTC	CATSRDRGSGPYEQYF
.	.	TRBV30	TRBJ2-7	TGTGCCTGGAGTACCATAGGGGGGGACGAGCAGTACTTC	CAWSTIGGDEQYF
once	.	TRBV30	TRBJ2-2	TGTGCCTGGAGTGTTAGGGTGACCGGGGAGCTGTTTTTT	CAWSVRVTGELFF
.	.	TRBV6-4	TRBJ2-1	TGTGCCAGCAGTGTGTTAGGAGGCGAGCAGTTCTTC	CASSVLGGEQFF
.	.	TRBV2	TRBJ2-3	TGTGCCAGCAGTGATGGGATTGGCGCAGATACGCAGTATTTT	CASSDGIGADTQYF
.	TRBD2	TRBV28	TRBJ2-3	TGTGCCAGCAGTTTCGGAATAGCGGGAGGTCTTGTAGATACGCAGTATTTT	CASSFGIAGGLVDTQYF
.	.	TRBV4-1	TRBJ2-5	TGCGCCAGCAGCCAAGAACGGCTTACCCAAGAGACCCAGTACTTC	CASSQERLTQETQYF
.	.	TRBV29-1	TRBJ2-1	TGCAGCGTTGGGCAGTCCTCCTACAATGAGCAGTTCTTC	CSVGQSSYNEQFF
once	.	TRBV5-6	TRBJ2-1	TGTGCCAGCAGCTGGGGGAGAGGCACCTACAATGAGCAGTTCTTC	CASSWGRGTYNEQFF
.	.	TRBV28	TRBJ2-1	TGTGCCAGCAGGGACCTTTTTAACAATGAGCAGTTCTTC	CASRDLFNNEQFF
few	.	TRBV29-1	TRBJ2-5	TGCAGCGTTGATTGGATGCGGCAGGAAGAGACCCAGTACTTC	CSVDWMRQEETQYF
.	.	TRBV18	TRBJ1-5	TGTGCCAGCACATTCCAACCAGTAAATCAGCCCCAGCATTTT	CASTFQPVNQPQHF
.	.	TRBV4-2	TRBJ2-3	TGTGCCAGCAGCGCCGGGGGGCCAGAAGGCGATACGCAGTATTTT	CASSAGGPEGDTQYF
.	.	TRBV7-2	TRBJ2-5	TGTGCCAGCAGCTTACCCTGGGAGACCCAGTACTTC	CASSLPWETQYF
.	.	TRBV5-6	TRBJ2-3	TGTGCCAGCAGTCACCCTAGCACAGATACGCAGTATTTT	CASSHPSTDTQYF
.	.	TRBV7-9	TRBJ2-3	TGTGCCAGCAGCTCAGGGACGATAGGCACAGATACGCAGTATTTT	CASSSGTIGTDTQYF
.	.	TRBV30	TRBJ1-2	TGTGCCTGGACCCGGGACTCCCTGGGCTACACCTTC	CAWTRDSLGYTF
.	.	TRBV10-3	TRBJ2-7	TGTGCCATCAGTGAGTTCGACGAGCAGTACTTC	CAISEFDEQYF
.	.	TRBV15	TRBJ2-3	TGTGCCACCAGCAGAGATAGGGCCAAGTATACGCAGTATTTT	CATSRDRAKYTQYF
.	TRBD2	TRBV7-2	TRBJ2-1	TGTGCCAGCACCAATGGCCCCGGGACTAGCGGCTACAATGAGCAGTTCTTC	CASTNGPGTSGYNEQFF
few	.	TRBV7-2	TRBJ2-1	TGTGCCAGCAGCTTGGGTGCCTACAATGAGCAGTTCTTC	CASSLGAYNEQFF
.	TRBD2	TRBV5-4	TRBJ2-5	TGTGCCAGCAGCCCGGGACTAGCGGGAGTGGAGACCCAGTACTTC	CASSPGLAGVETQYF
few	.	TRBV28	TRBJ2-2	TGTGCCAGCGCCTCCCCCGCGAACACCGGGGAGCTGTTTTTT	CASASPANTGELFF
.	.	TRBV5-6	TRBJ2-1	TGTGCCAGCAGAAAAGGGCAGGGCCACAATGAGCAGTTCTTC	CASRKGQGHNEQFF
.	TRBD2	TRBV29-1	TRBJ2-1	TGCAGCGTTGAAAGGACTAGCGGGGGATACAATGAGCAGTTCTTC	CSVERTSGGYNEQFF
.	TRBD1	TRBV7-2	TRBJ2-7	TGTGCCAGCAGCGTCAGCGGACAGGGACGAGTCGAGCAGTACTTC	CASSVSGQGRVEQYF
few	.	TRBV10-3	TRBJ2-7	TGTGCCATCAGCAGTATAGCGGCCTACGAGCAGTACTTC	CAISSIAAYEQYF
.	TRBD2	TRBV7-9	TRBJ2-7	TGTGCCAGCAGCCGAACTAGCGGGGACCGGGACTTC	CASSRTSGDRDF
.	TRBD2	TRBV7-2	TRBJ2-1	TGTGCCAGCAGCTCTGCTGGGACTAGCGGAGGCTACAATGAGCAGTTCTTC	CASSSAGTSGGYNEQFF
.	.	TRBV5-6	TRBJ2-5	TGTGCCAGCAGCTTGGTTAACAGGCAAGAGACCCAGTACTTC	CASSLVNRQETQYF
.	TRBD1	TRBV30	TRBJ2-2	TGTGCCTTAACCCGGGACAGGGGCACCGGGGAGCTGTTTTTT	CALTRDRGTGELFF